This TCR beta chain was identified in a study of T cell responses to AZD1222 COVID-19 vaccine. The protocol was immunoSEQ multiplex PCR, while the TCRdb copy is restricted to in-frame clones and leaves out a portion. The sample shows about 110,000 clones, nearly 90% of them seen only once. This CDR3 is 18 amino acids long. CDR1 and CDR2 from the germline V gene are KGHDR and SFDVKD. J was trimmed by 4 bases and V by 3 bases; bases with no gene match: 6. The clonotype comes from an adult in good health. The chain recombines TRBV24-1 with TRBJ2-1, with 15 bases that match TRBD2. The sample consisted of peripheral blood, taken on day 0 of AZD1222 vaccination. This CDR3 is CATSDDRTSGRAYNEQFF. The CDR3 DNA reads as TGTGCCACCAGTGATGACAGGACTAGCGGGAGGGCTTACAATGAGCAGTTCTTC.